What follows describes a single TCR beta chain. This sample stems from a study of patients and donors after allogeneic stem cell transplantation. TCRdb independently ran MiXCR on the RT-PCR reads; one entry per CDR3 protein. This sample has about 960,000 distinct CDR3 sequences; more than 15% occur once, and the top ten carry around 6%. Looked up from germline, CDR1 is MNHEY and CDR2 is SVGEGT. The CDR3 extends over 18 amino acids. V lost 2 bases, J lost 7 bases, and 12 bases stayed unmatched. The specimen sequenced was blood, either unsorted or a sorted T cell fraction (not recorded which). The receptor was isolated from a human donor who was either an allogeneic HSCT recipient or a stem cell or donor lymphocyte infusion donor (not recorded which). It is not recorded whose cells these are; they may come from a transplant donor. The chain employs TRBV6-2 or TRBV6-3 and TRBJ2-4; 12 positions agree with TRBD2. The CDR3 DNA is TGTGCCAGCAGTTACCACCGACTAGCGGGGGTTGCGGGGAACATTCAGTACTTC. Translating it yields CASSYHRLAGVAGNIQYF.